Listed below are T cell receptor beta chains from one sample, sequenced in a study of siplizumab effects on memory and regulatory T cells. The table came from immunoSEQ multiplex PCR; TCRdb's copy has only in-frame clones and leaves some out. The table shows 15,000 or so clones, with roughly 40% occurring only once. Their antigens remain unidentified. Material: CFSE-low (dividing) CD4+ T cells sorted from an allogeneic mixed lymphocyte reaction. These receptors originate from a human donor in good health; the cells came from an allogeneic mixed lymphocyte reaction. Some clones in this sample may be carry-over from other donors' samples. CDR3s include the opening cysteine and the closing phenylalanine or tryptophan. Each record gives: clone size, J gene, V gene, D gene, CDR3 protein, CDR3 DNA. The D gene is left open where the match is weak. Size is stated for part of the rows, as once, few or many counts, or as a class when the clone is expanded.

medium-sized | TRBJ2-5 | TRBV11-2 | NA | CASSWNPGKETQYF | TGTGCCAGCAGCTGGAATCCGGGAAAGGAGACCCAGTACTTC
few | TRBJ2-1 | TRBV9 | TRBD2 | CASSVTGLAGGSNYNEQFF | TGTGCCAGCAGCGTAACAGGGCTAGCGGGAGGTTCCAACTACAATGAGCAGTTCTTC
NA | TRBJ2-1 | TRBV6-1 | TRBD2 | CASSAKTSGRYNEQFF | TGTGCCAGCAGTGCCAAGACTAGCGGGAGGTACAATGAGCAGTTCTTC
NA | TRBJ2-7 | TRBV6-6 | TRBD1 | CASRNTGAIQTYEQYF | TGTGCCAGCAGGAACACAGGGGCGATTCAAACCTACGAGCAGTACTTC
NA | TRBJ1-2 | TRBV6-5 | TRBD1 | CASSYSRTGTNYGYTF | TGTGCCAGCAGTTACTCAAGGACAGGGACTAACTATGGCTACACCTTC
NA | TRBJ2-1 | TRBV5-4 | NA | CASSLRIVDYNEQFF | TGTGCCAGCAGCTTACGGATAGTGGACTACAATGAGCAGTTCTTC
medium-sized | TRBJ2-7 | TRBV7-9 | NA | CASIPKGGSSPAEQYF | TGTGCCAGCATCCCCAAGGGGGGTAGCTCTCCCGCCGAGCAGTACTTC
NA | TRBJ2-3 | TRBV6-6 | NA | CASSDWPGNTQYF | TGTGCCAGCAGTGACTGGCCAGGAAATACGCAGTATTTT
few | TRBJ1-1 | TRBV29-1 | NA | CSVMTPEAFF | TGCAGCGTTATGACACCTGAAGCTTTCTTT
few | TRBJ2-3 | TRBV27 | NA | CASSLLPGLPGDTQYF | TGTGCCAGCAGTTTATTACCCGGACTCCCTGGCGATACGCAGTATTTT
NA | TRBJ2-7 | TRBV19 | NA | CASSIGNSHYEQYF | TGTGCCAGTAGTATAGGCAACAGCCACTACGAGCAGTACTTC
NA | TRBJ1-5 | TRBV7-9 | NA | CASSLFSGPQHF | TGTGCCAGCAGCTTATTCTCGGGGCCCCAGCATTTT
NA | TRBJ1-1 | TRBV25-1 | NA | CASRLFGNTEAFF | TGTGCCAGCAGGTTGTTTGGGAACACTGAAGCTTTCTTT
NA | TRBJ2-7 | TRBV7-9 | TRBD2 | CASSLGLAGVYEQYF | TGTGCCAGCAGCTTAGGGCTAGCGGGAGTCTACGAGCAGTACTTC
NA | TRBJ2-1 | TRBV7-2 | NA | CASSLASQGRNEQFF | TGTGCCAGCAGCTTAGCTTCCCAGGGTAGAAATGAGCAGTTCTTC
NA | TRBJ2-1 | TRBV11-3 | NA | CASSVGGSTYNEQFF | TGTGCCAGCAGCGTAGGGGGATCGACCTACAATGAGCAGTTCTTC
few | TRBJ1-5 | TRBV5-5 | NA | CASSPLPGAVSNQPQHF | TGTGCCAGCAGCCCCTTACCAGGGGCTGTGAGCAATCAGCCCCAGCATTTT
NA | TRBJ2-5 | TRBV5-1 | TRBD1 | CASSGGQGETQYF | TGCGCCAGCAGCGGAGGACAGGGGGAGACCCAGTACTTC
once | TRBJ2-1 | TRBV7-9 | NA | CASSSGPYPSYNEQFF | TGTGCCAGCAGCTCGGGACCTTACCCCTCCTACAATGAGCAGTTCTTC
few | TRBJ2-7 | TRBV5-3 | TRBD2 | CARSRDISGRSYEQYF | TGTGCCAGAAGCCGAGACATTAGCGGGAGAAGCTACGAGCAGTACTTC
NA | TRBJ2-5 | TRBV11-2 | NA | CASSLSMETQYF | TGTGCCAGCAGCTTATCGATGGAGACCCAGTACTTC
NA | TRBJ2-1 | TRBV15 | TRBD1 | CATRPTGGSYNEQFF | TGTGCCACCAGACCTACAGGGGGGTCCTACAATGAGCAGTTCTTC
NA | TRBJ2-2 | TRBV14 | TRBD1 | CASSQEGTGRTGELFF | TGTGCCAGCAGCCAAGAAGGGACAGGGCGTACCGGGGAGCTGTTTTTT
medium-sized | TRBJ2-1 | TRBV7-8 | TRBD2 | CASSLAAGLLNNEQFF | TGTGCCAGCAGCTTGGCGGCGGGACTACTGAACAATGAGCAGTTCTTC
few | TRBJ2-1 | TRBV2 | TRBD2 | CASDTSGRAAEQFF | TGTGCCAGCGACACTAGCGGGAGGGCCGCTGAGCAGTTCTTC
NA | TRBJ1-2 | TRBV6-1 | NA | CASSSGPYGYTF | TGTGCCAGCAGTTCAGGGCCCTATGGCTACACCTTC
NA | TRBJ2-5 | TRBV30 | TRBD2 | CAWSGFGGRETQYF | TGTGCCTGGAGTGGATTTGGCGGGAGAGAGACCCAGTACTTC
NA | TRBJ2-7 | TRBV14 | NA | CASSQDPVLFYEQYF | TGTGCCAGCAGCCAAGACCCAGTCTTGTTCTACGAGCAGTACTTC
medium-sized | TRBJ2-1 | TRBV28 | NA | CASVGYSYNEQFF | TGTGCCAGCGTGGGCTATTCCTACAATGAGCAGTTCTTC
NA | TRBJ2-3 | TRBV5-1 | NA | CASVPEGLPTDTQYF | TGCGCCAGCGTCCCGGAGGGCCTCCCCACAGATACGCAGTATTTT
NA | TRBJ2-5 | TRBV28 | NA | CASRGQNQETQYF | TGTGCCAGCAGAGGACAGAACCAAGAGACCCAGTACTTC
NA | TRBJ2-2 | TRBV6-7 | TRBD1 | CASSYSGQGYPANTGELFF | TGTGCCAGCAGTTACTCTGGACAGGGATATCCGGCGAACACCGGGGAGCTGTTTTTT
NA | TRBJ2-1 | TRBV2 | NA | CASSITRDPSTFNEQFF | TGTGCCAGCAGCATTACTAGAGACCCTTCCACGTTCAATGAGCAGTTCTTC
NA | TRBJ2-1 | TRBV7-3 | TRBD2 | CASKRDSSYNEQFF | TGTGCCAGCAAGCGGGATAGCTCCTACAATGAGCAGTTCTTC
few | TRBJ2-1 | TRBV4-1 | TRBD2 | CASSQAGTSGGNEQFF | TGCGCCAGCAGCCAGGCCGGGACTAGCGGAGGCAATGAGCAGTTCTTC
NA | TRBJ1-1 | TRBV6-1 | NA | CASSGGSEGTEAFF | TGTGCCAGTAGCGGCGGGTCGGAGGGGACTGAAGCTTTCTTT
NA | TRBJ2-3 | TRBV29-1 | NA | CSGRESGEWGTDTQYF | TGCAGCGGTCGGGAGTCGGGGGAGTGGGGCACGGATACGCAGTATTTT
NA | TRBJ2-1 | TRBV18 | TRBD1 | CASSAGTGVNEQFF | TGTGCCAGCTCTGCCGGGACAGGGGTAAATGAGCAGTTCTTC
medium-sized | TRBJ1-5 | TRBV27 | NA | CASTLVGPHNQPQHF | TGTGCCAGCACTTTAGTTGGCCCCCACAATCAGCCCCAGCATTTT
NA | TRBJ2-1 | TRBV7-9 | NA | CASSFSGSARNEQFF | TGTGCCAGCAGCTTCAGCGGGTCCGCTAGGAATGAGCAGTTCTTC
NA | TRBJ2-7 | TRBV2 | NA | CASSTTSYEQYF | TGTGCCAGCAGTACTACCTCCTACGAGCAGTACTTC
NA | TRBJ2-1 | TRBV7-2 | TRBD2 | CASSRLLGGVEQFF | TGTGCCAGCAGCCGACTCTTGGGGGGGGTTGAGCAGTTCTTC
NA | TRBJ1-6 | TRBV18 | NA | CASSPGSENSPLHF | TGTGCCAGCTCCCCAGGGAGTGAGAATTCACCCCTCCACTTT
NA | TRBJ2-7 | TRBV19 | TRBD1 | CATRPTGGYEQYF | TGTGCCACCCGACCCACAGGGGGATACGAGCAGTACTTC